This TCR beta chain was documented in a study of shared clonotypes between healthy human individuals. At the level of the study: Per donor, three plates held CD4 naive cells, three held CD4 memory, two held CD8 naive and one held CD8 memory.

V was pared by 5 bases and J by 0 bases, with 17 bases between. There are 18 residues in the CDR3. Germline values: CDR1 SEHNR, CDR2 FQNEAQ (reference sequence). Regarding the study as a whole: Sampling covered nothing but blood. Tissue TCR repertoires likely differ from those found in blood. Against clonotypes common to all four donors, non-shared ones had lower generation probabilities. Limited genetic and exposure-history diversity came from having few donors.

For this clone: Its target is unknown.

TCRdb's table, derived via immunoSEQ multiplex PCR, lists solely in-frame clones and lacks some. The data hold roughly 1,100,000 clones, with around 76% observed a single time. The chain joins TRBV7-9 to TRBJ2-6; D remains ambiguous. The source is a man aged 18 to 30 in good health. The specimen sequenced was memory CD4+ T cells sorted from blood. Subset reported: CD45RA-negative fraction. This CDR3 reads CASSARWQPNSGANVLTF. The CDR3 DNA is TGTGCCAGCAGCGCCCGTTGGCAGCCTAACTCTGGGGCCAACGTCCTGACTTTC.